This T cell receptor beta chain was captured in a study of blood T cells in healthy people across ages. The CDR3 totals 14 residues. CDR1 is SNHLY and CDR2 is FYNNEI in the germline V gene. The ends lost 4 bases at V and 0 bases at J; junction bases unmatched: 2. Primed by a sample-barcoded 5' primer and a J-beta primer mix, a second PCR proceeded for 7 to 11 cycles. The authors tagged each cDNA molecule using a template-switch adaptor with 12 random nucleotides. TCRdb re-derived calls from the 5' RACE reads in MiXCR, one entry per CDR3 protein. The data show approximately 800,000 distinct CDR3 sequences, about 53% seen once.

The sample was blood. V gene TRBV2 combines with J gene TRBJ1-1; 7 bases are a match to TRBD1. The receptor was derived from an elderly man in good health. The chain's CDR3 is CASSGDRLNTEAFF. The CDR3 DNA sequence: TGTGCCAGCAGTGGGGACAGACTGAACACTGAAGCTTTCTTT.